One sample yielded the 5 T cell receptor beta chains listed below, sequenced in a study of T cell clusters in autoimmune cytopenias. One tube held mixed TRB-A and TRB-B primer pools for touch-down PCR. TCRdb re-called the multiplex PCR reads and shows each CDR3 protein once, DNA omitted. The sample is made up of roughly 5,200 distinct CDR3 sequences, and the top ten hold approximately 30% of it. Some 40,000 genome equivalents of blood DNA were amplified for TRB. A further study also used this sample, focusing on T cell repertoires in aging, cancer and after chemotherapy.

The sequenced sample was peripheral blood. These receptors all stem from a human donor in good health.

The genes are TRBV20-1 and TRBJ2-6. Germline V gives CDR1 DFQATT, CDR2 SNEGSKA (reference sequence). The length of the CDR3 is 15 residues. Here the CDR3 reads CSAQLVNSGANVLTF.

Its frequency marks this clonotype as medium-sized. The chain carries TRBV29-1 and TRBJ1-4; TCRdb designates TRBD1, a call that cannot be tested without DNA. This CDR3 region has 13 residues. The germline CDR1 and CDR2 sequences are SQVTM and ANQGSEA. CDR3 region: CSVVGRGGEKLFF.

Frequency places this clonotype as medium-sized (0.01 to 0.1%). The chain has TRBV29-1 and TRBJ1-1; without DNA, the TCRdb call of TRBD1 cannot be checked. CDR3 length equals 11 residues. Per the germline V gene, CDR1 is SQVTM and CDR2 is ANQGSEA. CDR3 in amino acids: CSVGHNTEAFF.

The chain uses TRBV18 and TRBJ1-1. The CDR3 is 13 residues long. Germline V gene lookup returns CDR1 KGHSH and CDR2 LQKENI. This chain's CDR3 is CASSPDQNTEAFF.

The chain recombines TRBV15 with TRBJ1-6; the TCRdb call, TRBD1, lacks DNA for checking. This CDR3 has 17 amino acids. Germline loops: CDR1 LNHNV, CDR2 YYDKDF (reference sequence). The CDR3 spells CATSNGQASSYNSPLHF.